The clone carrying this T cell receptor (beta chain) came up many times. Its antigen is not identified. CDR3 length: 14 residues. Germline loops: CDR1 SGHDT, CDR2 YYEEEE. Trimming left V 3 bases short and J 6 bases short, with 10 bases between. The sample belongs to a study of T-cell memory formation after mild COVID-19. General study results and limits: CD4/CD8 balance held among clones contracting day 15 to 85, and later expanders leaned CD4+. CD8+ contracting clones occupied EMRA, while CD4+ ones occupied mainly CM and EM.

Constant-segment primers served in 5'RACE that generated TCR alpha and TCR beta cDNA libraries bearing sample barcodes and UMIs. MiXCR was run by TCRdb on the 5' RACE reads, yielding one entry per CDR3 protein. The sample shows about 38,000 distinct CDR3 sequences, more than 9.5% of them seen only once. The rearrangement joins TRBV5-6 to TRBJ1-6, with D perhaps matching TRBD1 (6 bases). Material: PBMCs or a T cell subset sorted from them (not recorded which). This clonotype originated in a man aged 18-30 years who had mild COVID-19 (a few samples of this study predate the infection). Cell type and time point are not known. Here the CDR3 DNA reads TGTGCCAGCAGCTCAACAGGGTCTAATTCACCCCTCCACTTT. It codes for CASSSTGSNSPLHF.